These 11 T cell receptor beta chains share one sample of origin, sequenced in a study of glioma-infiltrating T cells after dendritic cell vaccination (dated by TCRdb to 2016 to 2017). The library was obtained by the immunoSEQ multiplex PCR assay. This immuneACCESS table, as held by TCRdb, lists in-frame sequences with V and J called but not all clones. Of the missing ones, under half trace to an unresolved V gene in checked studies; the others have no known cause. The sample table shows about 82,000 clones, and roughly 90% are seen once. The top ten clones comprise approximately 3.4% of the sample. The sample consisted of blood, taken before dendritic cell vaccination. The receptors here all came from a human donor with glioblastoma.

This chain links TRBV9 with TRBJ2-1; 10 bases map to TRBD1. V gave up 4 bases and J gave up 9 bases; unmatched junction bases: 10. Germline V gene sequence: CDR1 SGDLS, CDR2 YYNGEE. CDR3 length: 15 residues. As DNA, the CDR3 is TGTGCCAGCAGCCCCCGGACAGGGGGGACTGCTGAGCAGTTCTTC. Protein sequence: CASSPRTGGTAEQFF. Filled out from reference TRBV9 and TRBJ2-1, the complete variable domain reads DSGVTQTPKHLITATGQRVTLRCSPRSGDLSVYWYQQSLDQGLQFLIQYYNGEERAKGNILERFSAQQFPDLHSELNLSSLELGDSALYFCASSPRTGGTAEQFFGPGTRLTVL.

V and J are TRBV4-2 and TRBJ2-2; TRBD1 matches 9 bases. CDR3 length equals 17 residues. The germline CDR1 and CDR2 sequences are LGHNA and YNFKEQ. V shed 1 base and J 6 bases; nucleotides not matched to a gene: 9. The CDR3 spells CASSQVVRTGEAGELFF. CDR3 in DNA: TGTGCCAGCAGCCAAGTAGTCCGGACAGGGGAGGCCGGGGAGCTGTTTTTT.

The CDR3 DNA sequence: TGTGCCAGCAGGGGACAAGTCAATCAGCCCCAGCATTTT. Translation gives CASRGQVNQPQHF. The chain employs TRBV2 and TRBJ1-5, with a tentative D call TRBD1 (6 bases). From germline, CDR1 is SNHLY and CDR2 FYNNEI. Trimming shortened V by 6 bases and J by 3 bases, and 9 bases separated the two germline ends. CDR3 length: 13 amino acids.

V gene TRBV11-3 combines with J gene TRBJ1-1, with D possibly matching TRBD1 (5 bases). The CDR3 extends over 14 amino acids. V was cut by 0 bases and J by 4 bases, with 9 bases left in between. The germline gives CDR1 SGHNT, CDR2 YENEEA. CDR3 in amino acids: CASSLEGAGTEAFF. The CDR3 DNA reads as TGTGCCAGCAGCTTAGAAGGGGCTGGCACTGAAGCTTTCTTT.

This sequence joins TRBV5-8 and TRBJ1-6; 12 bases align to TRBD1. Trimming took 5 bases from V and 2 from J; bases not matched to a gene: 2. From germline, CDR1 is SGHTS and CDR2 YDEGEE. This CDR3 region has 16 residues. The CDR3 region is CASRGTGGPYNSPLHF. Written as DNA, the CDR3 is TGTGCCAGCAGAGGGACAGGGGGCCCCTATAATTCACCCCTCCACTTT.

This rearrangement joins TRBV7-2 to TRBJ2-3; D may be TRBD1 (5 bases). The CDR3 loop spans 15 amino acids. Trimming left V 2 bases short and J 4 bases short, with 13 bases between. The V gene's germline CDR1 is SGHTA and CDR2 FQGNSA. As DNA, the CDR3 is TGTGCCAGCAGCTTACAGGGCCGCATCCCAGATACGCAGTATTTT. Its translation: CASSLQGRIPDTQYF.

The table lists this clone with a count of one. The genes are TRBV7-3 and TRBJ1-1, with D unclear. The germline V and J ends were trimmed by 8 bases and 1 base, with 17 bases remaining between them. Germline CDR1 reads SGHTA; CDR2 reads FQGTGA. The CDR3 has 15 residues. The CDR3 region has the DNA TGTGCCAGCGCGATGGGCCACGGGAGGAACACTGAAGCTTTCTTT. Protein sequence: CASAMGHGRNTEAFF. The whole variable domain, filled in from reference TRBV7-3 and TRBJ1-1, reads GAGVSQTPSNKVTEKGKYVELRCDPISGHTALYWYRQSLGQGPEFLIYFQGTGAADDSGLPNDRFFAVRPEGSVSTLKIQRTERGDSAVYLCASAMGHGRNTEAFFGQGTRLTVV.

CDR3 coding DNA: TGCGCCAGCAGCCTTACAGGGGCCGGTGAAGCTTTCTTT. It translates to CASSLTGAGEAFF. V gene TRBV5-1 combines with J gene TRBJ1-1, with TRBD1 identical over 7 bases. The CDR3 length is 13 residues. The trim removed 4 bases at V and 7 bases at J, leaving 7 bases unmatched. Germline V gene sequence: CDR1 SGHRS, CDR2 YFSETQ.

This chain connects TRBV6-5 to TRBJ1-1, with 7 positions matching TRBD1. After removal of 4 bases from V and 0 bases from J, the junction contained 2 bases not matched to a gene. There are 14 residues in the CDR3. The V gene's germline CDR1 is MNHEY and CDR2 SVGAGI. CDR3 sequence: CASSLTGMNTEAFF. The DNA for the CDR3 is TGTGCCAGCAGTTTGACAGGGATGAACACTGAAGCTTTCTTT.

Note on this clone: The junction departs from germline at one end; a sequencing error may be responsible. This chain joins TRBV9 and TRBJ1-1; possible D gene TRBD1, 6 bases. The CDR3 runs 11 residues. From germline, CDR1 is SGDLS and CDR2 YYNGEE. For the CDR3, the DNA is TGTGCCAGCAGCGCTGACAGGACGCTAACGTTT. Its protein is CASSADRTLTF.

The V gene is TRBV30, the J gene TRBJ1-2, with a weak D call TRBD1 (6 bases). V shed 3 bases and J shed 4 bases, with 21 bases lying between them. From germline, CDR1 is GTSNPN and CDR2 SVGIG (reference sequence). This CDR3 is 16 amino acids long. The DNA for the CDR3 is TGTGCCTGGAGGAGGAAGGGGGACACCAAAGGCTATGGCTACACCTTC. Its protein product is CAWRRKGDTKGYGYTF.